This TCR beta chain is drawn from a study of T-cell reconstitution after alpha-beta-depleted transplantation in children. The CDR3 extends over 13 amino acids. V was pared by 11 bases and J by 4 bases, with 17 bases between. Germline loops: CDR1 MNHNY, CDR2 SVGAGI (reference sequence). In the case of this clonotype: Its antigen is still unknown.

Findings and caveats of the study: After one year, T-cell counts and TCRbeta diversity mostly came from new T cells. Surviving recipient T cells and intrathymic progenitors accounted for some patients' high TCRbeta diversity at day 60. Reports say that about two months after transplant, the alpha-beta T cells came out of several hundred graft clones that had expanded.

Unique molecular identifiers featured in how the TCRbeta library was prepared. TCRdb fed the PCR reads into MiXCR, producing one record per CDR3 protein. The sample includes roughly 570,000 distinct CDR3 sequences, 27% of them seen just once. The source material was PBMCs, sampled before TCRalphabeta/CD19-depleted stem cell transplant. The TCR originated in a boy less than two years old with Wiskott-Aldrich syndrome, due to receive a stem cell transplant. The genes are TRBV6-6 and TRBJ1-2, with no clear D. The CDR3 bases are TGTGCCGCCCACAGTAAAAGCCTCTATGGCTACACCTTC. Its translation: CAAHSKSLYGYTF.